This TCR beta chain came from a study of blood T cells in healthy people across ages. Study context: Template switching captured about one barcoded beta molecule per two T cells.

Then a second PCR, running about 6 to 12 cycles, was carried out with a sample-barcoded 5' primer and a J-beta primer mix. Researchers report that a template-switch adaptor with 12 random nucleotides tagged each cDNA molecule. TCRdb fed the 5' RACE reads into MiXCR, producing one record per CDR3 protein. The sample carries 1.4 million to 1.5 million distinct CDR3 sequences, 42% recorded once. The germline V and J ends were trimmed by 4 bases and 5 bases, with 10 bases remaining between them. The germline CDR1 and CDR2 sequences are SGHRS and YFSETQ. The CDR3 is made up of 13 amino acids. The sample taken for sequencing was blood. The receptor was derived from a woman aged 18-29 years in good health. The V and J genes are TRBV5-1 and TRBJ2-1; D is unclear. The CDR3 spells CASSPDTDNEQFF. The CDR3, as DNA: TGCGCCAGCAGCCCGGATACCGACAATGAGCAGTTCTTC. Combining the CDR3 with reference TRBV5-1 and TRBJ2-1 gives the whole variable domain KAGVTQTPRYLIKTRGQQVTLSCSPISGHRSVSWYQQTPGQGLQFLFEYFSETQRNKGNFPGRFSGRQFSNSRSEMNVSTLELGDSALYLCASSPDTDNEQFFGPGTRLTVL.